This TCR beta chain derives from a study of blood T cell repertoires in COVID-19. From germline, CDR1 is LGHDT and CDR2 YNNKEL (reference sequence). The germline V and J ends were trimmed by 4 bases and 2 bases, with 18 bases remaining between them. The CDR3 totals 16 residues. This table comes from immunoSEQ multiplex PCR, and its TCRdb copy is limited to in-frame clones, with some not included. The sample has 100,000 or so clones; roughly nine tenths are singletons. Sequencing used peripheral blood. This clonotype was obtained from a middle-aged man with acute or convalescent COVID-19. The chain joins TRBV3-1 (or the pseudogene TRBV3-2) to TRBJ2-7; perhaps TRBD1 as D (6 bases). CDR3 in amino acids: CASSRETGTVTYEQYF. The CDR3 nucleotides read TGTGCCAGCAGCCGAGAAACAGGGACGGTGACCTACGAGCAGTACTTC.